One sample yielded the 32 T cell receptor beta chains listed below, sequenced in a study of blood T cell repertoires in COVID-19. Assay: immunoSEQ multiplex PCR; the TCRdb copy retains only in-frame clones and omits some. The sample has under 300,000 clones, over 70% seen once. The specimen was PBMCs or T cells enriched from blood (not recorded which). These receptors all stem from a woman between 40 and 50 years old who had been exposed to COVID-19.

In this sample, this clone turned up once. The same CDR3 is also encoded by other DNA sequences in this sample. The chain employs TRBV9 and TRBJ1-2; a possible D gene is TRBD1 (5 bases). V lost 1 base and J lost 4, with 5 bases in between. Germline lookup yields CDR1 SGDLS and CDR2 YYNGEE. The CDR3 has 12 residues. The CDR3 nucleotides read TGTGCCAGCAGCGTACAGGGCTATGGCTACACCTTC. The encoded protein is CASSVQGYGYTF.

Regarding this clone: The germline gene is not matched at one end of the junction; a read error may be the cause. The chain carries TRBV5-1 and TRBJ2-3; 8 nucleotides line up with TRBD2. CDR3 length: 14 residues. Germline lookup yields CDR1 SGHRS and CDR2 YFSETQ. CDR3 bases: TGTGCCAGCAGAATTAGCGGGGGCACAGATACGCAGTATTTT. Its translation: CASRISGGTDTQYF.

This clone was counted many times. Distinct nucleotide sequences in the sample also encode this CDR3. V is TRBV6-4 and J is TRBJ2-1, with 11 bases that match TRBD1. The CDR3 has 14 amino acids. V dropped 2 bases and J dropped 6; count of bases not matched to a gene: 0. In germline, CDR1 is MRHNA, CDR2 SNTAGT. CDR3 sequence (DNA): TGTGCCAGCAGTGACGGGACAGGGGGCAATGAGCAGTTCTTC. Translated: CASSDGTGGNEQFF.

DNA for the CDR3: TGTGCCAGCAGTTTAGGGGGGCGGGAGGAACTGTTTTTT. Amino acids: CASSLGGREELFF. The rearrangement joins TRBV12-3 or TRBV12-4 to TRBJ1-4, with D tentatively TRBD1 (6 bases). The CDR3 sequence is 13 residues long. V shed 1 base and J shed 12 bases, with 12 bases lying between them.

The rearrangement joins TRBV4-3 to TRBJ2-5; TRBD2 matches at 7 bases. From germline, CDR1 is LGHNA and CDR2 YSLEER. This CDR3 has 16 residues. V shed 1 base and J 1 base; nucleotides not matched to a gene: 6. CDR3: CASSQGGEGSQETQYF. CDR3 DNA: TGCGCCAGCAGCCAAGGGGGGGAGGGCAGCCAAGAGACCCAGTACTTC.

This clone was detected a few times. The chain couples TRBV28 to TRBJ1-2; 8 positions match TRBD1. This CDR3 comprises 15 residues. Unmatched junction bases numbered 12, after V lost 8 bases and J lost 4 bases. Per germline, CDR1 MDHEN and CDR2 SYDVKM. This chain's CDR3 is CASQGSRQGAYGYTF. The CDR3 DNA reads TGTGCCAGCCAGGGGAGTAGGCAGGGGGCCTATGGCTACACCTTC.

The chain's CDR3 is CASSQGANHYGYTF. For the CDR3, the DNA is TGTGCCAGCAGCCAAGGAGCAAACCACTATGGCTACACCTTC. The chain uses TRBV3-1 (or the pseudogene TRBV3-2) and TRBJ1-2; D gene unclear. V lost 1 base and J 3 bases, leaving 9 bases between the germline ends. This CDR3 contains 14 residues. Germline lookup yields CDR1 LGHDT and CDR2 YNNKEL (reference sequence).

This sequence joins TRBV6-5 and TRBJ2-2; TRBD1 is a possible D gene (7 bases). CDR1 MNHEY and CDR2 SVGAGI come from the germline V gene. V was pared by 2 bases and J by 4 bases, with 11 bases between. This CDR3 has 15 amino acids. CDR3 loop: CASSYRQGGTGELFF. The CDR3 nucleotides are TGTGCCAGCAGTTACCGGCAGGGGGGCACCGGGGAGCTGTTTTTT.

CDR3 DNA: TGTGCCAGCAGCTTAGCGACAGATACTGAAAAACTGTTTTTT. The encoded protein is CASSLATDTEKLFF. The V gene is TRBV7-9, the J gene TRBJ1-4; possible D gene TRBD1, 5 bases. CDR3 size: 14 residues. Trimming took 0 bases from V and 7 from J, leaving 9 bases between them. Germline lookup yields CDR1 SEHNR and CDR2 FQNEAQ (reference sequence).

The V call is TRBV6-5, the J call TRBJ1-1; 10 bases map to TRBD1. Germline CDR1 MNHEY, CDR2 SVGAGI. The CDR3 runs 14 residues. The junction had 1 base not matched to a gene; V was cut back by 1 base and J by 5 bases. CDR3 coding DNA: TGTGCCAGCAGTTACTTGGGACAGGGGACTGAAGCTTTCTTT. This codes for CASSYLGQGTEAFF.

The V and J genes are TRBV19 and TRBJ1-2; 11 bases align to TRBD1. The germline CDR1 and CDR2 sequences are LNHDA and SQIVND (reference sequence). J gave up 5 bases and V 2 bases, and 13 bases lay outside the gene matches. This CDR3 has 18 amino acids. CDR3 amino acids: CASSIRGTGGRTLYGYTF. CDR3 bases: TGTGCCAGTAGTATAAGGGGGACAGGGGGTAGAACCCTGTATGGCTACACCTTC.

The V gene is TRBV5-4, the J gene TRBJ2-3, with D perhaps TRBD2 (7 bases). Germline loops: CDR1 SGHNT, CDR2 YYREEE (reference sequence). The CDR3 totals 15 residues. V was cut by 4 bases and J by 0 bases, with 12 bases left in between. CDR3 region: CASSQGGGSTDTQYF. In nucleotides, the CDR3 is TGTGCCAGCAGCCAAGGGGGAGGGAGCACAGATACGCAGTATTTT. The complete variable domain, with remaining parts taken from reference TRBV5-4 and TRBJ2-3, reads ETGVTQSPTHLIKTRGQQVTLRCSSQSGHNTVSWYQQALGQGPQFIFQYYREEENGRGNFPPRFSGLQFPNYSSELNVNALELDDSALYLCASSQGGGSTDTQYFGPGTRLTVL.

To note about this clone: An end of the junction differs from the germline gene, which may be a read error. The V and J genes are TRBV5-1 and TRBJ2-4; 9 nucleotides line up with TRBD2. The CDR3 length is 16 residues. Looked up from germline, CDR1 is SGHRS and CDR2 is YFSETQ. In nucleotides, the CDR3 is TGTGCCAGCAACCCTCCCGGCGGGAGGGCTGGGGACATTCAGTACTTC. This codes for CASNPPGGRAGDIQYF.

This chain uses TRBV28 with TRBJ2-7; the match to TRBD2 covers 7 bases. The CDR3 contains 16 residues. After removal of 4 bases from V and 0 bases from J, the junction contained 9 bases not matched to a gene. The V gene's germline CDR1 is MDHEN and CDR2 SYDVKM. The CDR3 reads CASSSELAKSSYEQYV. CDR3 coding DNA: TGTGCCAGCAGTTCCGAACTAGCGAAAAGCTCCTACGAGCAGTACGTC.

The rearrangement joins TRBV18 to TRBJ1-5; 8 nucleotides match TRBD1. From germline, CDR1 is KGHSH and CDR2 LQKENI. CDR3 size: 12 residues. After removal of 3 bases from V and 11 bases from J, the junction contained 3 bases not matched to a gene. The CDR3 nucleotides are TGTGCCAGCTCACCGGACAGGGTTGCCCAGCATTTT. Its protein product is CASSPDRVAQHF. The whole variable domain, remainder taken from reference TRBV18 and TRBJ1-5, is NAGVMQNPRHLVRRRGQEARLRCSPMKGHSHVYWYRQLPEEGLKFMVYLQKENIIDESGMPKERFSAEFPKEGPSILRIQQVVRGDSAAYFCASSPDRVAQHFGDGTRLSIL.

The V and J genes are TRBV19 and TRBJ1-2; D might be TRBD1 (6 bases). This CDR3 region has 17 residues. Germline loops: CDR1 LNHDA, CDR2 SQIVND (reference sequence). V was clipped by 4 bases and J by 2 bases, with 20 bases between them. DNA for the CDR3: TGTGCCAGTAGTAGAGAGCCGGGACACACCATGAACTATGGCTACACCTTC. Translation: CASSREPGHTMNYGYTF.

The chain uses TRBV7-8 and TRBJ1-2; 8 positions match TRBD1. The V and J ends lost 3 bases and 6 bases, in that order; junction bases with no gene match: 6. From germline, CDR1 is SGHVS and CDR2 FQNEAQ. The CDR3 is made up of 14 amino acids. The CDR3 here is CASSFPGGEHGYTF. Written as DNA, the CDR3 is TGTGCCAGCAGCTTTCCAGGGGGCGAACATGGCTACACCTTC.

The CDR3 bases are TGTGCCAGCAGCTTGGTCGCGGGGGTCTTAAGGCGGCAGGCCTACAATGAGCAGTTCTTC. Amino acids: CASSLVAGVLRRQAYNEQFF. The chain couples TRBV5-5 to TRBJ2-1, with 7 bases fitting TRBD2. The CDR3 consists of 20 residues. With V trimmed by 0 bases and J by 2 bases, 17 bases remained unmatched. CDR1 is SGHKS, CDR2 YYEKEE, per germline (reference sequence).

This clone is a singleton in its sample. The junction does not match germline at one end; this may be a read error. The CDR3 reads CASSLTGNPRPNEKLFF. The CDR3 nucleotides are TGTGCCAGCAGCTTAACAGGGAACCCGCGCCCTAATGAAAAACTGTTTTTT. The chain carries TRBV5-1 and TRBJ1-4; D possibly corresponds to TRBD1 (6 bases). Germline lookup yields CDR1 SGHRS and CDR2 YFSETQ. This CDR3 spans 17 amino acids. Based on the CDR3 plus reference TRBV5-1 and TRBJ1-4, the full variable domain is KAGVTQTPRYLIKTRGQQVTLSCSPISGHRSVSWYQQTPGQGLQFLFEYFSETQRNKGNFPGRFSGRQFSNSRSEMNVSTLELGDSALYLCASSLTGNPRPNEKLFFGSGTQLSVL.

This chain links TRBV5-1 with TRBJ1-2, with 9 bases fitting TRBD1. V was clipped by 4 bases and J by 6 bases; unmatched bases: 7. CDR1 and CDR2 (germline): SGHRS, YFSETQ. The CDR3 consists of 14 residues. The CDR3 nucleotides are TGCGCCAGCAGCGGAGGGACAGGGAGGAATGGCTACACCTTC. Its protein product is CASSGGTGRNGYTF.

The chain has TRBV12-3 or TRBV12-4 and TRBJ1-1; D gene unclear. The CDR3 contains 11 residues. Trimming shortened V by 7 bases and J by 7 bases, and 10 bases separated the two germline ends. DNA of the CDR3: TGTGCCAGCACCAACAGCTTTGAAGCTTTCTTT. This gives the protein CASTNSFEAFF.

This clone was observed a handful of times. The V gene is TRBV10-2, the J gene TRBJ1-2, with D possibly matching TRBD1 (5 bases). This CDR3 has 15 amino acids. The V and J ends lost 0 bases and 2 bases respectively, with 10 bases between them. From germline, CDR1 is WSHSY and CDR2 SAAADI. The CDR3 reads CASSESLGVNYGYTF. In DNA form, the CDR3 reads TGCGCCAGCAGTGAGTCGCTAGGGGTAAACTATGGCTACACCTTC.

The chain links TRBV7-2 to TRBJ2-5, with 7 bases that match TRBD2. The V gene end was trimmed by 1 base and the J gene end by 5 bases; junction bases not matched to a gene: 7. Germline V gene lookup returns CDR1 SGHTA and CDR2 FQGNSA. This CDR3 has 15 residues. For the CDR3, the DNA is TGTGCCAGCAGCTTAGGGGGGGGACTATCGGAGACCCAGTACTTC. It codes for CASSLGGGLSETQYF.

The chain links TRBV6-2 or TRBV6-3 to TRBJ2-2, with 8 positions matching TRBD2. V lost 2 bases to trimming and J lost 5 bases; unmatched junction nucleotides: 4. The CDR3 is made up of 15 amino acids. Germline-derived CDR1 and CDR2 are MNHEY and SVGEGT. The CDR3 here is CASSYLTSGTGELFF. CDR3 DNA: TGTGCCAGCAGTTACCTTACTAGCGGAACCGGGGAGCTGTTTTTT.

The chain couples TRBV7-6 to TRBJ2-2; 11 nucleotides match TRBD2. From germline, CDR1 is SGHVS and CDR2 FNYEAQ. The length of the CDR3 is 15 residues. The J segment lost 5 bases and the V segment lost 1 base, leaving 0 bases of the junction unmatched. The CDR3 loop is CASSLGLAGTGELFF. The DNA of the CDR3 is TGTGCCAGCAGCTTAGGACTAGCGGGGACCGGGGAGCTGTTTTTT.

The chain employs TRBV10-3 and TRBJ2-7, with 11 bases aligning to TRBD2. Germline CDR1 ENHRY, CDR2 SYGVKD. CDR3 length equals 15 residues. The trim removed 5 bases at V and 0 bases at J, leaving 3 bases unmatched. The CDR3 protein is CAISSSGGISYEQYF. In DNA, the CDR3 is TGTGCCATCAGTTCTAGCGGGGGGATCTCCTACGAGCAGTACTTC.

The chain joins TRBV20-1 to TRBJ2-2; 8 nucleotides match TRBD1. Germline trimming cut 3 bases from V and 8 bases from J; bases unmatched to any gene: 5. This CDR3 has 13 residues. Germline V gene sequence: CDR1 DFQATT, CDR2 SNEGSKA (reference sequence). The CDR3 sequence: CSASQGARGELFF. In DNA, the CDR3 is TGCAGTGCTAGTCAGGGGGCGCGGGGGGAGCTGTTTTTT.

The chain is built from TRBV5-1 and TRBJ1-2; D is unclear. This CDR3 region has 13 residues. From germline, CDR1 is SGHRS and CDR2 YFSETQ. Trimming shortened V by 4 bases and J by 8 bases, and 15 bases separated the two germline ends. In nucleotides, the CDR3 is TGCGCCAGCAGCCCGGGTGAGGTCTGGGGCTACACCTTC. It codes for CASSPGEVWGYTF.

The chain combines TRBV14 with TRBJ1-1; D not certain. The CDR3 has 12 amino acids. Trimming took 6 bases from V and 11 from J, leaving 16 bases between them. Germline assignment: CDR1 SGHDN and CDR2 FVKESK. The CDR3 sequence: CASSSQNSGAFF. The CDR3 DNA reads as TGTGCCAGCAGTAGTCAAAACAGCGGGGCTTTCTTT.

The rearrangement links TRBV6-5 to TRBJ1-6, with D possibly matching TRBD1 (6 bases). V gave up 6 bases and J gave up 3 bases, with 12 bases separating them. Germline CDR1 MNHEY, CDR2 SVGAGI. The CDR3 spans 15 residues. CDR3 nucleotides: TGTGCCAGCAGAGTCGGGACAAGCTATAATTCACCCCTCCACTTT. It encodes CASRVGTSYNSPLHF.

The chain recombines TRBV21-1 with TRBJ2-4; the D segment call TRBD2 is taken from the table without a DNA check. TRBV21-1 represents a pseudogene. This CDR3 contains 20 residues. This chain's CDR3 is CASSKWRGRHSGTVKNIQYF. The CDR3, as DNA: TGTGCCAGCAGCAAATGGAGGGGGCGACATAGCGGGACGGTCAAAAACATTCAGTACTTC.

The chain joins TRBV9 to TRBJ1-1, with 9 nucleotides matching TRBD1. The CDR3 is made up of 15 amino acids. CDR1 and CDR2 (germline): SGDLS, YYNGEE. After removal of 0 bases from V and 5 bases from J, the junction contained 5 bases not matched to a gene. Here the CDR3 reads CASSVVRGQGTEAFF. The CDR3, as DNA: TGTGCCAGCAGCGTAGTACGGGGACAGGGAACTGAAGCTTTCTTT.